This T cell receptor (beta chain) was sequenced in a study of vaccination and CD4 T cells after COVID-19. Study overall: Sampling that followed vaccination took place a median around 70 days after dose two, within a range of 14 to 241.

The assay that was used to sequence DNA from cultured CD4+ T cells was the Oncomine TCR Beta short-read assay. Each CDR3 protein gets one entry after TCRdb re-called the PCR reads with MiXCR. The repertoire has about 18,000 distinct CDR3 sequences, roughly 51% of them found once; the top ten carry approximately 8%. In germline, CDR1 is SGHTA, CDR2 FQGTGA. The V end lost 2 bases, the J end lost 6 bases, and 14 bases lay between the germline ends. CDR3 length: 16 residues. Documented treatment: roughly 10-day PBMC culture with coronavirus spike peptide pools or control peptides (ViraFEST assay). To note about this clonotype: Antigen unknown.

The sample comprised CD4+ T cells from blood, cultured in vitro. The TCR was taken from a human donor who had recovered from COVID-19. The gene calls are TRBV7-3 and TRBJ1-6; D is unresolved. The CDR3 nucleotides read TGTGCCAGCAGCTTAGGATCTGGACGGACTAATTCACCCCTCCACTTT. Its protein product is CASSLGSGRTNSPLHF.